A single sample gave rise to the 10 T cell receptor beta chains below, sequenced in a study of T cell repertoires in cytomegalovirus infection. TCRdb ran MiXCR on the reads and lists one entry per CDR3 protein. The sample lists roughly 140,000 distinct CDR3 sequences, around 22% occurring once. Sequencing was done on a sample of PBMCs. The receptors shown here come from a human donor in good health (CMV status not recorded). Some clones in this sample may be carry-over from other donors' samples.

A word on this clonotype: With a much larger clone just one base away, this may be a read error. The chain joins TRBV12-3 or TRBV12-4 to TRBJ1-3; D gene uncertain. CDR3 length equals 13 residues. CDR3 loop: CASGFGQGNTIYF. DNA for the CDR3: TGTGCCAGCGGTTTTGGGCAAGGAAACACCATATATTTT.

The rearrangement uses TRBV20-1 and TRBJ1-4; weak D call: TRBD1 (6 bases). This CDR3 region has 13 residues. CDR1 DFQATT and CDR2 SNEGSKA come from the germline V gene (reference sequence). V was cut by 3 bases and J by 7 bases, with 12 bases left in between. The CDR3 bases are TGCAGTGCTAGTCAGGGGTCAACTGAAAAACTGTTTTTT. Amino acid sequence: CSASQGSTEKLFF.

V usage is TRBV29-1 and J usage is TRBJ2-7; tentatively, D is TRBD1 or TRBD2 (5 bases each). The CDR3 runs 13 residues. The V gene's germline CDR1 is SQVTM and CDR2 ANQGSEA. Trimming cost V 6 bases and J 4 bases, with 16 bases left between them. The CDR3 sequence is CSVSGTVSYEQYF. The CDR3 DNA is TGCAGCGTCTCCGGGACGGTCTCTTACGAGCAGTACTTC.

This sequence joins TRBV27 and TRBJ2-5, with 8 bases identical to TRBD1. CDR3 size: 15 residues. The germline CDR1 and CDR2 sequences are MNHEY and SMNVEV (reference sequence). J was trimmed by 3 bases and V by 6 bases; bases with no gene match: 9. CDR3 DNA: TGTGCCAGCAGCCTGGACAGGGACGCTAAAGAGACCCAGTACTTC. The encoded protein is CASSLDRDAKETQYF.

This clonotype has a count of ten or more. The chain recombines TRBV7-2 with TRBJ2-7, with TRBD2 matching over 8 bases. This CDR3 region has 14 residues. J gave up 2 bases and V 5 bases, and 5 bases lay outside the gene matches. Looked up from germline, CDR1 is SGHTA and CDR2 is FQGNSA. In DNA form, the CDR3 reads TGTGCCAGCAGCCAGGGACTAGTTCCCTACGAGCAGTACTTC. Translation: CASSQGLVPYEQYF. Together with reference TRBV7-2 and TRBJ2-7, the CDR3 gives the full variable domain: GAGVSQSPSNKVTEKGKDVELRCDPISGHTALYWYRQSLGQGLEFLIYFQGNSAPDKSGLPSDRFSAERTGGSVSTLTIQRTQQEDSAVYLCASSQGLVPYEQYFGPGTRLTVT.

This clonotype was recorded many times. The chain is built from TRBV7-2 and TRBJ2-1; either TRBD1 or TRBD2 may fit D (6 bases each). The CDR3 extends over 15 amino acids. CDR1 is SGHTA, CDR2 FQGNSA, per germline. Deletions cut 1 base from V and 4 bases from J, with 11 bases between. The CDR3 region is CASSLEGGSYNEQFF. CDR3 coding DNA: TGTGCCAGCAGCTTAGAGGGGGGCAGTTACAATGAGCAGTTCTTC.

This clonotype has a count of ten or more. This chain uses TRBV7-2 with TRBJ2-5; 11 bases line up with TRBD2. Per germline, CDR1 SGHTA and CDR2 FQGNSA. V shed 3 bases, J shed 5 bases, and the junction held 5 bases outside the gene matches. The CDR3 runs to 15 residues. CDR3 bases: TGTGCCAGCAGCTTTAGCGGGGGGGCCGGGGAGACCCAGTACTTC. This translates into CASSFSGGAGETQYF.

This sequence joins TRBV6-8 and TRBJ1-6; 10 bases line up with TRBD1. J was trimmed by 7 bases and V by 6 bases; bases with no gene match: 6. The CDR3 loop spans 15 amino acids. The germline gives CDR1 MNHGY, CDR2 SAAAGT. CDR3 sequence (DNA): TGTGCCAGCAGCCCCGGGACAGGGGTGAATTCACCCCTCCACTTT. This codes for CASSPGTGVNSPLHF.

At least ten counts were recorded for this clonotype. V and J are TRBV7-2 and TRBJ2-1, with 9 bases matching TRBD2. V shed 0 bases and J 12 bases; nucleotides not matched to a gene: 6. This CDR3 spans 14 amino acids. Germline V lookup: CDR1 SGHTA, CDR2 FQGNSA. CDR3 protein: CASSLASGSHGQFF. For the CDR3, the DNA is TGTGCCAGCAGCTTAGCTAGCGGGAGTCACGGGCAGTTCTTC.

This rearrangement joins TRBV7-9 to TRBJ2-1; the match to TRBD2 covers 7 bases. The CDR3 runs to 12 residues. Looked up from germline, CDR1 is SEHNR and CDR2 is FQNEAQ (reference sequence). V dropped 2 bases and J dropped 12; count of bases not matched to a gene: 4. CDR3 nucleotides: TGTGCCAGCAGCTTACAAGCGGGACGGCAGTTCTTC. It specifies CASSLQAGRQFF.